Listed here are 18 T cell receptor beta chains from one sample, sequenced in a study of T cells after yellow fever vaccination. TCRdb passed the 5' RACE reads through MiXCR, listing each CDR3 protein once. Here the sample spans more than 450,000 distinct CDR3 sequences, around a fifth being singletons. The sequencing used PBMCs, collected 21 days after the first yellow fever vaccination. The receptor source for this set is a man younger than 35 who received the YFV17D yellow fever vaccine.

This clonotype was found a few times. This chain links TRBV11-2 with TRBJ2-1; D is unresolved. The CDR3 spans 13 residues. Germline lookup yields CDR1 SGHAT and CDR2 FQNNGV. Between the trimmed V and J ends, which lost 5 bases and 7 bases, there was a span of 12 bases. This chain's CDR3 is CASSPTIGNEQFF. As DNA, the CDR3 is TGTGCCAGCAGCCCCACAATTGGGAATGAGCAGTTCTTC.

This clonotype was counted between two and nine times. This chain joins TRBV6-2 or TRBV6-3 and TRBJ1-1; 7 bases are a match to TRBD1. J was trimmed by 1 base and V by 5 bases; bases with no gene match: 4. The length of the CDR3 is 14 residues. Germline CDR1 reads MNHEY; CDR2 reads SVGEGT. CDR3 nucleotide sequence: TGTGCCAGCAGTGACAGGGCTGAGAACACTGAAGCTTTCTTT. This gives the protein CASSDRAENTEAFF.

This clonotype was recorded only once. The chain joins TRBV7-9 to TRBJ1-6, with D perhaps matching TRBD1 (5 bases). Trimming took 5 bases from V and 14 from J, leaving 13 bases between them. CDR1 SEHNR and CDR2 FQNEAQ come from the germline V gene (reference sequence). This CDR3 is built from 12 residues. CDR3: CASSADIGALHF. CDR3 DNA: TGTGCCAGCAGCGCGGACATTGGGGCCCTCCACTTT.

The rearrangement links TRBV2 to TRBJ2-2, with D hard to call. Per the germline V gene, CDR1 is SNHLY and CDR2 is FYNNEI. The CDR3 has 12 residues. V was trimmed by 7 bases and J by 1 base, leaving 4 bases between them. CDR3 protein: CASMRNTGELFF. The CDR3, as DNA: TGTGCCAGCATGAGGAACACCGGGGAGCTGTTTTTT.

In DNA, the CDR3 is TGCAGTGTTGAGGCCCCAACTAATGAAAAACTGTTTTTT. It codes for CSVEAPTNEKLFF. This chain links TRBV20-1 with TRBJ1-4; D gene ambiguous. V lost 7 bases and J lost 0, with 9 bases in between. Looked up from germline, CDR1 is DFQATT and CDR2 is SNEGSKA (reference sequence). The CDR3 consists of 13 residues.

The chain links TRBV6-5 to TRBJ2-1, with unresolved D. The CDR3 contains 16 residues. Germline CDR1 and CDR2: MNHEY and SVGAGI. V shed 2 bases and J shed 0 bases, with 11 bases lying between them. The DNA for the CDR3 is TGTGCCAGCAGTTACCTCTGGCGTAGCTCCTACAATGAGCAGTTCTTC. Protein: CASSYLWRSSYNEQFF.

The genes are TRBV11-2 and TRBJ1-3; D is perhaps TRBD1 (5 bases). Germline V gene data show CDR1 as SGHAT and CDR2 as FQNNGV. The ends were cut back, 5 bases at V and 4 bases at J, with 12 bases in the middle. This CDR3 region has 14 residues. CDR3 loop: CASSPGTWGNTIYF. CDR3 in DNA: TGTGCCAGCAGCCCTGGGACGTGGGGAAACACCATATATTTT.

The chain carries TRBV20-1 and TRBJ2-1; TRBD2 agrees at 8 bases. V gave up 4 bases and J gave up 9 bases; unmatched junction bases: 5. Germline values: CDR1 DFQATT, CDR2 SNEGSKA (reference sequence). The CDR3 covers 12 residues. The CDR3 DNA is TGCAGTGCTACCGTCGGGAGGGCTGAGCAGTTCTTC. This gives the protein CSATVGRAEQFF.

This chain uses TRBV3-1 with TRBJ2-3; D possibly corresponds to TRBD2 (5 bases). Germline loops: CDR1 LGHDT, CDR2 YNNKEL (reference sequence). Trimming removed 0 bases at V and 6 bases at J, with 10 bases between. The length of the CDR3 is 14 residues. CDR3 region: CASSQEGSRDTQYF. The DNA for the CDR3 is TGTGCCAGCAGCCAAGAAGGGAGCCGTGATACGCAGTATTTT.

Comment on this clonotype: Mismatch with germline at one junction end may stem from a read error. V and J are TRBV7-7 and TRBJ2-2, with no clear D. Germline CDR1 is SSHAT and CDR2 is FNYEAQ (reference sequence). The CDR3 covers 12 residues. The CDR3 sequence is CASSFYGRELFF. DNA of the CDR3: TGTGCTAGCAGCTTTTATGGCCGGGAGCTGTTTTTT. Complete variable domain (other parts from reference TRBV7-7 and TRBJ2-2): GAGVSQSPRYKVTKRGQDVTLRCDPISSHATLYWYQQALGQGPEFLTYFNYEAQPDKSGLPSDRFSAERPEGSISTLTIQRTEQRDSAMYRCASSFYGRELFFGEGSRLTVL.

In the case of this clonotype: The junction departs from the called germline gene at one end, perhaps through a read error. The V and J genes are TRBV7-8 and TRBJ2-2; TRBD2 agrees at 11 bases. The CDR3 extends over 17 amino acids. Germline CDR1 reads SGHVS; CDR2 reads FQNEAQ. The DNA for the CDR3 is TGTGCCAGCAGCTTAGAACTAGCGGGGGTCGCTCGGGGGGAGCTGTATTTT. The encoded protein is CASSLELAGVARGELYF.

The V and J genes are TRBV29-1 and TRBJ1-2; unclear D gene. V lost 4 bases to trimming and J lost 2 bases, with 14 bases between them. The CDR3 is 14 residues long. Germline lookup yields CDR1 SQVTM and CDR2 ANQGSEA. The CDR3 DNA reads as TGCAGCGTTGGTGCTCGGCACCGCAACTATGGCTACACCTTC. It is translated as CSVGARHRNYGYTF.

CDR3 bases: TGCGCCAGCAGCCCCGCGACCGAGGAAGCTTTCTTT. Its protein product is CASSPATEEAFF. This rearrangement joins TRBV5-1 to TRBJ1-1; D remains unclear. Trimming cost V 4 bases and J 8 bases, with 12 bases left between them. Germline V lookup: CDR1 SGHRS, CDR2 YFSETQ. This CDR3 spans 12 amino acids.

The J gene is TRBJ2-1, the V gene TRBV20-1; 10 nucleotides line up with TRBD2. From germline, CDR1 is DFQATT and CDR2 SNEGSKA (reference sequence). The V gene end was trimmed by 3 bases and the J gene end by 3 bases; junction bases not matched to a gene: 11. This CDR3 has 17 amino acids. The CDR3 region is CSASDPVTSGVYNEQFF. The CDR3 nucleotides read TGCAGTGCTAGTGACCCAGTTACTAGCGGGGTCTACAATGAGCAGTTCTTC.

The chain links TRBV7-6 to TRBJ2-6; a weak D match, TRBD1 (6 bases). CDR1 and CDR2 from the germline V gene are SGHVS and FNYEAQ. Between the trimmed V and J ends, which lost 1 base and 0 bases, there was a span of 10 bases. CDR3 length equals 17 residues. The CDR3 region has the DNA TGTGCCAGCAGCTTAGACAGGGTACTCTCTGGGGCCAACGTCCTGACTTTC. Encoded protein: CASSLDRVLSGANVLTF.

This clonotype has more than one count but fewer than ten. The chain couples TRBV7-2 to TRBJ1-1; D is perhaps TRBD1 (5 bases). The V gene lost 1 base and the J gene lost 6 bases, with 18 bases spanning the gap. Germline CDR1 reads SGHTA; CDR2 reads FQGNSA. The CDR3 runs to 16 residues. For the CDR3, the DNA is TGTGCCAGCAGCTTAGTAGGCCCAGGGAGGCAGGCTGAAGCTTTCTTT. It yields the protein CASSLVGPGRQAEAFF.

For the CDR3, the DNA is TGCGCCAGCAGCGGCCAGGCAGGGGTCCATGAAAAACTGTTTTTT. It specifies CASSGQAGVHEKLFF. The chain uses TRBV5-1 and TRBJ1-4, with TRBD1 as a possible D gene (6 bases). The CDR3 loop spans 15 amino acids. V lost 4 bases to trimming and J lost 6 bases, with 16 bases between them. Looked up from germline, CDR1 is SGHRS and CDR2 is YFSETQ.

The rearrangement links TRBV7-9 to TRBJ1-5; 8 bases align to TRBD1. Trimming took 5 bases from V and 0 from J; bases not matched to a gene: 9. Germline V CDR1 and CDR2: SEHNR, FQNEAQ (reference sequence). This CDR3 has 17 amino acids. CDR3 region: CASSRTGGPISNQPQHF. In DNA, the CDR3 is TGTGCCAGCAGCCGTACAGGGGGTCCCATTAGCAATCAGCCCCAGCATTTT.